A selection of T cell receptor beta chains follows, all from one sample in a study of Tregs in tolerant kidney transplant recipients. Some clones are missing from TCRdb's copy, which holds only in-frame ones; the method was immunoSEQ multiplex PCR. The sample includes fewer than 80,000 clones, roughly 98% seen only once; the top ten take 0.55% to 0.6%. The sample here was CD4+ T cells from blood, taken before the transplant. Receptor source: a human donor who received a combined kidney and bone marrow transplant. Both conserved end residues are part of each CDR3.

j_gene,len,v_gene,CDR3aa
TRBJ1-6,15,TRBV30,CAWTNLLDFNSPLHF
TRBJ2-7,17,TRBV28,CASSLSWFLAGAYEQYF
TRBJ2-2,17,TRBV7-2,CASSWTGTSGSTGELFF
TRBJ2-5,14,TRBV18,CASSLGTPVETQYF
TRBJ2-1,15,TRBV7-2,CASSLGQGAPDEQFF
TRBJ2-5,18,TRBV14,CASSQGPRASGLQETQYF
TRBJ1-4,13,TRBV19,CASSIRGGEKLFF
TRBJ1-2,16,TRBV18,CASSRNTGDKNYGYTF
TRBJ2-7,15,TRBV7-2,CASSPESGGYYEQYF
TRBJ1-3,14,TRBV7-9,CASSLDFSGNTIYF
TRBJ2-3,16,TRBV6-6,CASSRGLTSGTDTQYF
TRBJ2-3,15,TRBV7-3,CASSFGLRDTDTQYF
TRBJ2-5,13,TRBV28,CASRTGLWETQYF
TRBJ2-1,11,TRBV7-2,CASSSAEVRVF
TRBJ1-2,16,TRBV11-2,CASSFRGGRITYGYTF
TRBJ1-2,16,TRBV7-2,CASSLRSRGPVYGYTF
TRBJ2-2,17,TRBV18,CASSPGLAGREAGELFF
TRBJ1-2,16,TRBV11-2,CASSVPGQGRDHGYTF
TRBJ2-1,16,TRBV7-3,CASSSLAGVAYNEQFF
TRBJ2-1,12,TRBV11-2,CASSPAGSEQFF
TRBJ2-2,13,TRBV29-1,CSVRDAPGGELFF
TRBJ2-1,15,TRBV27,CASSTGTSEYNEQFF
TRBJ1-2,14,TRBV5-1,CASSQGLANYGYTF
TRBJ2-7,15,TRBV6-5,CASSPNSGSTYEQYF
TRBJ2-7,14,TRBV5-1,CASSFPGGSYEQYF
TRBJ1-4,13,TRBV7-2,CASSPRGNEKLFF
TRBJ2-7,13,TRBV29-1,CSVARTGVGEQYF
TRBJ2-1,15,TRBV7-2,CASSLRLHSYNEQFF
TRBJ2-1,16,TRBV27,CASTNLGGRAWGEQFF
TRBJ2-3,16,TRBV2,CASGSGRGGGTDTQYF
TRBJ2-7,15,TRBV15,CATSRLHGQTYEQYF
TRBJ2-1,15,TRBV14,CASSPRLAGVSEQFF
TRBJ2-3,16,TRBV4-3,CASSQEGWASTDTQYF
TRBJ1-1,13,TRBV19,CASSILGGRELGF
TRBJ2-4,15,TRBV4-2,CASSQPLAGRDIQYF
TRBJ2-2,16,TRBV4-1,CASSQDTGTNTGELFF
TRBJ2-7,14,TRBV5-6,CASSPDRWSYEQYF
TRBJ1-2,15,TRBV29-1,CSVGGRQERTQGYTF
TRBJ2-7,16,TRBV30,CAWSPRPGQGDYEQYF
TRBJ1-4,17,TRBV30,CAWSVPSRAVEGEKLFF
TRBJ2-7,14,TRBV10-3,CAISKRSLGYEQYF
TRBJ2-2,16,TRBV28,CASSQTSGGTGGELFF
TRBJ2-1,14,TRBV7-9,CASSLGGVYNEQFF
TRBJ1-2,10,TRBV30,CAWGTGGYTF
TRBJ1-5,14,TRBV19,CASSMDRGNQPQHF